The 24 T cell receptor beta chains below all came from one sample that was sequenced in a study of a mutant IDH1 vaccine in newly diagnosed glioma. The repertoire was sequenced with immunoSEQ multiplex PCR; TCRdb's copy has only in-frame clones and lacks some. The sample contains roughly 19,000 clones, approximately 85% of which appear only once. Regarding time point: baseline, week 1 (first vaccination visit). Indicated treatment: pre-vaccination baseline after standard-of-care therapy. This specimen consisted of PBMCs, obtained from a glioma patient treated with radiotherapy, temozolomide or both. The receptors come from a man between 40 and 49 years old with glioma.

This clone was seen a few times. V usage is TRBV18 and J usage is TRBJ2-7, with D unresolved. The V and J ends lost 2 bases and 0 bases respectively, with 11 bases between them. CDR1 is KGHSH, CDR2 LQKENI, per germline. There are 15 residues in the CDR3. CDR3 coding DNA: TGTGCCAGCTCACCAGTTATGGGAATCTCCTACGAGCAGTACTTC. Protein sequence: CASSPVMGISYEQYF. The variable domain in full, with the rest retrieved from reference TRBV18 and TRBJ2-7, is NAGVMQNPRHLVRRRGQEARLRCSPMKGHSHVYWYRQLPEEGLKFMVYLQKENIIDESGMPKERFSAEFPKEGPSILRIQQVVRGDSAAYFCASSPVMGISYEQYFGPGTRLTVT.

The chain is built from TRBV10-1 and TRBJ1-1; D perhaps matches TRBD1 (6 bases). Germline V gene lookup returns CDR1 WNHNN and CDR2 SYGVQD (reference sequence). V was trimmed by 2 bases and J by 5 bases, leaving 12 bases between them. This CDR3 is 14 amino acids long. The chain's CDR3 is CASSESPGQTEAFF. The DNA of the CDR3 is TGCGCCAGCAGTGAGAGCCCTGGACAGACTGAAGCTTTCTTT.

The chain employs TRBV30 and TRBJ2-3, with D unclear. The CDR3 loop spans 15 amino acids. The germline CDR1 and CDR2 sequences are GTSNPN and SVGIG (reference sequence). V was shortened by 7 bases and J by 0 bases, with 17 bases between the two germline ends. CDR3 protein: CASPGEAASTDTQYF. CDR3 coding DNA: TGTGCCTCCCCCGGTGAGGCAGCCAGCACAGATACGCAGTATTTT.

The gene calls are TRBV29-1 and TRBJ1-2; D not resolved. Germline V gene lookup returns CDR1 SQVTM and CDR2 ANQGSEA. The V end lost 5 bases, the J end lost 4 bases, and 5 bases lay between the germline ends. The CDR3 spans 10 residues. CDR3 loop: CSVYSYGYTF. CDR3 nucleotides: TGCAGCGTTTATTCCTATGGCTACACCTTC.

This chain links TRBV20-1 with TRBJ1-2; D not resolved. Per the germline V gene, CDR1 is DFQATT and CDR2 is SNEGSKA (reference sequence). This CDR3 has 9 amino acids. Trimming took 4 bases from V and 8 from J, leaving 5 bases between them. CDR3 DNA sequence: TGCAGTGCTATGGGCGGCTACACCTTC. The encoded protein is CSAMGGYTF.

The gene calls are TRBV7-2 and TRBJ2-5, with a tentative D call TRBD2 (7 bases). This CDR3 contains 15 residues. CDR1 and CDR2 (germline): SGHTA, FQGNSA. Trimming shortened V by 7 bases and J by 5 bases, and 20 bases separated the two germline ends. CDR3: CASTIGGELGETQYF. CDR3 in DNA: TGTGCCAGCACCATAGGGGGGGAACTAGGGGAGACCCAGTACTTC.

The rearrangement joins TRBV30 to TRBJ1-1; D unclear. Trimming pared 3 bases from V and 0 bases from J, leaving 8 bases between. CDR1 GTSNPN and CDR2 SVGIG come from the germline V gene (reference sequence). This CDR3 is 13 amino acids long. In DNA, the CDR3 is TGTGCCTGGAGCGGGGTAATGAACACTGAAGCTTTCTTT. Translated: CAWSGVMNTEAFF. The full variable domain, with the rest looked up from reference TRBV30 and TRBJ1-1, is SQTIHQWPATLVQPVGSPLSLECTVEGTSNPNLYWYRQAAGRGLQLLFYSVGIGQISSEVPQNLSASRPQDRQFILSSKKLLLSDSGFYLCAWSGVMNTEAFFGQGTRLTVV.

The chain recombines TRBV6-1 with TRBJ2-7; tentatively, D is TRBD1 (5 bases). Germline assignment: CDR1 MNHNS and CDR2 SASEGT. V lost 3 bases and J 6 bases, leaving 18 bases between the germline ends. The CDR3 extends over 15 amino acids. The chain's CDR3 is CASSDLFSRVFEQYV. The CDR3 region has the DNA TGTGCCAGCAGTGACCTTTTCTCCAGGGTGTTCGAGCAGTACGTC.

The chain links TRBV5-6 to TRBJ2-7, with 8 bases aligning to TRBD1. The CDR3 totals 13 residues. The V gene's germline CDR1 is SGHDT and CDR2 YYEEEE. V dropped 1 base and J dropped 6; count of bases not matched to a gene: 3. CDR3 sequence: CASSLTGGGEQYV. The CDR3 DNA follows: TGTGCCAGCAGCTTGACAGGGGGAGGCGAGCAGTACGTC.

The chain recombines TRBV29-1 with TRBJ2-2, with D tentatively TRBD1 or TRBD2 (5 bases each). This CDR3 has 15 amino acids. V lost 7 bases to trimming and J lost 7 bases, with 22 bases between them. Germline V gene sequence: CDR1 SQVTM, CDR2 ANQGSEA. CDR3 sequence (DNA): TGCAGCGCTCAACAGGACTGGGGTACGGTCGGGGAGCTGTTTTTT. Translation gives CSAQQDWGTVGELFF.

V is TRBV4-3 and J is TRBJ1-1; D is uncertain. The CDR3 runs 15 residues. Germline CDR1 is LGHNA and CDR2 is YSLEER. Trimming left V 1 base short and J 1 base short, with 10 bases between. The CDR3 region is CASSQAPWGNTEAFF. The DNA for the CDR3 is TGCGCCAGCAGCCAAGCCCCGTGGGGGAACACTGAAGCTTTCTTT.

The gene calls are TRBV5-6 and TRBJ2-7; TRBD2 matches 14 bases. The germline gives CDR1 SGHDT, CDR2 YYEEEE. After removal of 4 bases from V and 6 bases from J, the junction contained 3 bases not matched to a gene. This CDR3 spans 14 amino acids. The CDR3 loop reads CASSGGLAGGEQYF. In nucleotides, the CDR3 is TGTGCCAGCAGCGGAGGACTAGCGGGGGGCGAGCAGTACTTC.

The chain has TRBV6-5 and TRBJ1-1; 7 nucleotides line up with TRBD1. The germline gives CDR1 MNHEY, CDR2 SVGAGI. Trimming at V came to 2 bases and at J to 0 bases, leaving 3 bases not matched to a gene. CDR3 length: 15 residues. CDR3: CASSYEGGLNTEAFF. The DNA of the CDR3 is TGTGCCAGCAGTTACGAAGGGGGCTTGAACACTGAAGCTTTCTTT.

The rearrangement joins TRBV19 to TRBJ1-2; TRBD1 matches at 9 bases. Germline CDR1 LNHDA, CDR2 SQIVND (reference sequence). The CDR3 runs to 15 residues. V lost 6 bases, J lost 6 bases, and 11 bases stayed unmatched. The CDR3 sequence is CASRTNRGPGHGYTF. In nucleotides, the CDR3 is TGTGCCAGTAGAACAAACAGGGGGCCCGGCCATGGCTACACCTTC.

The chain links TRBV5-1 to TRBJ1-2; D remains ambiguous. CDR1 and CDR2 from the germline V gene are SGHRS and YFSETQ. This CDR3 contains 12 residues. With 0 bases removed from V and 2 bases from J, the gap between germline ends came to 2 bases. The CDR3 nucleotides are TGCGCCAGCAGCTTGGCCAACTATGGCTACACCTTC. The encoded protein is CASSLANYGYTF.

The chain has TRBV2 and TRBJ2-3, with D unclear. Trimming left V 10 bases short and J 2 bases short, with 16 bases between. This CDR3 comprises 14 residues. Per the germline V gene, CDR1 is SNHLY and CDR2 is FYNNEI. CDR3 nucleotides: TGTGCCACCTCGATTAGTCCTCTCACAGATACGCAGTATTTT. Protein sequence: CATSISPLTDTQYF.

In DNA, the CDR3 is TGCGCCAGCAGCTTTGGTCAGCTGAACACTGAAGCTTTCTTT. Translating gives CASSFGQLNTEAFF. J is TRBJ1-1 and V is TRBV5-1, with D unclear. Germline lookup yields CDR1 SGHRS and CDR2 YFSETQ. V lost 2 bases and J 0 bases, leaving 8 bases between the germline ends. The length of the CDR3 is 14 residues.

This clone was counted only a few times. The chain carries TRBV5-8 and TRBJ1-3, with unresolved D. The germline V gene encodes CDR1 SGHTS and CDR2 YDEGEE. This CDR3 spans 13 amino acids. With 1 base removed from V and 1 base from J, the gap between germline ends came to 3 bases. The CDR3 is CASSLYSGNTIYF. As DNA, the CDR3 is TGTGCCAGCAGCTTGTATTCTGGAAACACCATATATTTT.

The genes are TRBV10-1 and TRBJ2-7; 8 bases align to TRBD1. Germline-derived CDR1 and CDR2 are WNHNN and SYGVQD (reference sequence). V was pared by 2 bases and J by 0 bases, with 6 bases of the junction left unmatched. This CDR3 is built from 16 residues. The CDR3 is CASSETNRGNSYEQYV. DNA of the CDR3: TGCGCCAGCAGTGAGACAAACAGGGGGAACTCCTACGAGCAGTACGTC.

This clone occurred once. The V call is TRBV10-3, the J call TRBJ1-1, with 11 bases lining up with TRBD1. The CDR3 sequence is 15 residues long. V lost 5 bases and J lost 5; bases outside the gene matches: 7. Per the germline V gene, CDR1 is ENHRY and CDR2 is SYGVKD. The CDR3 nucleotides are TGTGCCATCAGTAAGGGACAGGGGGGGATTACTGAAGCTTTCTTT. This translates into CAISKGQGGITEAFF.

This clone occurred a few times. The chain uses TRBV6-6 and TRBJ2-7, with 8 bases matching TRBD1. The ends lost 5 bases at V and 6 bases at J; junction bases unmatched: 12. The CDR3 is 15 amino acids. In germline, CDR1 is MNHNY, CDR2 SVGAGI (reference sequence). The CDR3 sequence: CASSTQGARNLEQYF. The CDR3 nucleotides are TGTGCCAGCAGTACTCAGGGGGCGCGGAACCTCGAGCAGTACTTC.

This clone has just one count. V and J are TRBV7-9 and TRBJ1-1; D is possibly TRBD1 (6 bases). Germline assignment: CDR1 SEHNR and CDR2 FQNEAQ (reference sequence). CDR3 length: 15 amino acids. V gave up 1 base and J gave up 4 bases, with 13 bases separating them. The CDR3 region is CASSLVQGGSTEAFF. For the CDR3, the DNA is TGTGCCAGCAGCTTAGTTCAAGGGGGGAGCACTGAAGCTTTCTTT.

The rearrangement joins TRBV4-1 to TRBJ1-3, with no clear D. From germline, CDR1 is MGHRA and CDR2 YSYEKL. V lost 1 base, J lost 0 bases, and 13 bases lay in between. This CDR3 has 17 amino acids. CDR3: CASSQGRTASSGNTIYF. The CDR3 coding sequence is TGCGCCAGCAGCCAAGGTCGTACGGCCAGCTCTGGAAACACCATATATTTT.

CDR3 in DNA: TGTGCCAGCAGCTTGTACAGGGGGGGCACAGATACGCAGTATTTT. Translating gives CASSLYRGGTDTQYF. The chain combines TRBV5-4 with TRBJ2-3, with TRBD1 matching over 8 bases. The CDR3 spans 15 residues. V shed 1 base, J shed 1 base, and the junction held 2 bases outside the gene matches. In germline, CDR1 is SGHNT, CDR2 YYREEE (reference sequence).